The 5 T cell receptor beta chains listed next were all sequenced from one sample in a study of shared clonotypes between healthy human individuals. The protocol was immunoSEQ multiplex PCR, while the TCRdb copy is restricted to in-frame clones and leaves out a portion. In the table there are over a million clones, more than 75% of which are singletons. Sequences were obtained from memory CD4+ T cells from PBMCs. Subset: CD45RA-negative fraction. The receptor set was obtained from a man between 18 and 29 years old in good health. Some clones in this sample may be carry-over from other donors' samples.

On this clone itself: Other DNA variants within this sample encode the same CDR3. The J gene is TRBJ2-1, the V gene TRBV9; 8 positions match TRBD2. There are 15 residues in the CDR3. Germline loops: CDR1 SGDLS, CDR2 YYNGEE. Trimming cost V 2 bases and J 0 bases; bases outside gene matches: 1. The CDR3 nucleotides read TGTGCCAGCAGCGTCAGCGGGAGCTCCTACAATGAGCAGTTCTTC. Protein: CASSVSGSSYNEQFF.

V gene TRBV6-4 combines with J gene TRBJ2-2, with 8 bases lining up with TRBD2. Trimming took 6 bases from V and 0 from J; bases not matched to a gene: 6. Germline lookup yields CDR1 MRHNA and CDR2 SNTAGT. The CDR3 is made up of 16 amino acids. The CDR3 DNA sequence: TGTGCCAGCAGCCTCCGGGGGGGAGCGAACACCGGGGAGCTGTTTTTT. This encodes CASSLRGGANTGELFF.

J is TRBJ1-1 and V is TRBV10-3, with D unclear. This CDR3 contains 15 residues. Per the germline V gene, CDR1 is ENHRY and CDR2 is SYGVKD. V shed 4 bases and J shed 0 bases, with 12 bases lying between them. CDR3 protein: CAISGPPRMNTEAFF. The CDR3 DNA follows: TGTGCCATCAGTGGGCCCCCGAGGATGAACACTGAAGCTTTCTTT.

The chain is built from TRBV19 and TRBJ1-2; tentative D call: TRBD1 (6 bases). CDR1 is LNHDA, CDR2 SQIVND, per germline (reference sequence). The CDR3 runs to 16 residues. Trimming removed 8 bases from V and 2 bases from J, with 21 bases in between. CDR3 nucleotide sequence: TGTGCCAGTTCTCCCGGAGGGGGGCTCGGGAACTATGGCTACACCTTC. Protein product: CASSPGGGLGNYGYTF.

The J gene is TRBJ2-5, the V gene TRBV14; 7 bases map to TRBD1. V gave up 4 bases and J gave up 6 bases; unmatched junction bases: 5. The CDR3 length is 13 residues. Germline V CDR1 and CDR2: SGHDN, FVKESK. CDR3 loop: CASSPRQGQTQYF. DNA of the CDR3: TGTGCCAGCAGCCCTCGACAGGGACAGACCCAGTACTTC.